The 22 T cell receptor beta chains given below trace back to one sample, sequenced in a study of glioma-infiltrating T cells. The iRepertoire nested amplicon-rescue multiplex PCR amplified TCR alpha and beta CDR3s from RNA. TCRdb called the multiplex PCR reads again in MiXCR, with one record for every CDR3 protein. Here the sample spans 150,000 to 200,000 distinct CDR3 sequences, around 45% being singletons. Input material: glioma tissue, nonneoplastic brain tissue, or PBMCs (not recorded which). These receptors were obtained from a human donor with low-grade glioma or glioblastoma, undergoing nonglioma brain surgery, or in good health (not recorded which).

This clonotype was detected many times. V usage is TRBV7-9 and J usage is TRBJ1-2; no reliable D call. Trimming took 0 bases from V and 6 from J, leaving 11 bases between them. The CDR3 length is 14 residues. The germline V gene encodes CDR1 SEHNR and CDR2 FQNEAQ (reference sequence). CDR3 in amino acids: CASSLALATDGYTF. CDR3 nucleotides: TGTGCCAGCAGCTTAGCCCTCGCGACGGATGGCTACACCTTC.

Points on this clonotype: This may come from a read error, since a much larger clone is one base off. J is TRBJ2-7 and V is TRBV6-2 or TRBV6-3; a possible D gene is TRBD2 (5 bases). CDR1 is MNHEY and CDR2 is SVGEGT in the germline V gene. V was pared by 5 bases and J by 5 bases, with 19 bases between. This CDR3 has 15 residues. The CDR3 region is CASSPTRGFSHEQYF. CDR3 coding DNA: TGTGCCAGCAGTCCAACTAGAGGGTTCTCACACGAGCAGTACTTC.

This clonotype was observed many times. The chain joins TRBV2 to TRBJ2-3; D is unclear. The CDR3 consists of 14 residues. The V end lost 4 bases, the J end lost 1 base, and 9 bases lay between the germline ends. In germline, CDR1 is SNHLY, CDR2 FYNNEI. The CDR3 reads CASSVRVGTDTQYF. CDR3 bases: TGTGCCAGCAGTGTACGAGTGGGCACAGATACGCAGTATTTT.

This clonotype was counted many times. This rearrangement joins TRBV6-6 to TRBJ2-1; D not resolved. The V gene lost 0 bases and the J gene lost 5 bases, with 14 bases spanning the gap. The germline gives CDR1 MNHNY, CDR2 SVGAGI (reference sequence). The CDR3 extends over 16 amino acids. The CDR3: CASSYSSADKNNEQFF. DNA for the CDR3: TGTGCCAGCAGTTACTCGTCGGCAGACAAGAACAATGAGCAGTTCTTC.

The chain recombines TRBV3-1 with TRBJ2-1; 9 nucleotides line up with TRBD2. V lost 4 bases, J lost 7 bases, and 8 bases stayed unmatched. The CDR3 is made up of 15 amino acids. CDR1 and CDR2 from the germline V gene are LGHDT and YNNKEL (reference sequence). CDR3 DNA: TGTGCCAGCAGCCGCCCGACTAGCGGCTTAAATGAGCAGTTCTTC. Its protein product is CASSRPTSGLNEQFF.

A note on this clonotype: It is likely a read error, because the conserved phenylalanine at the end of the CDR3 is missing. The limits of the CDR3 on the DNA are not certain, so only TCRdb's listed CDR3 is given. The chain recombines TRBV5-6 with TRBJ1-1. The CDR3 comprises 9 residues, both ends counted. CDR1 and CDR2 (germline): SGHDT, YYEEEE. The CDR3 sequence: CASSPRVHG.

This clonotype was found many times. V gene TRBV6-1 combines with J gene TRBJ2-2, with D uncertain. The V end was cut by 4 bases, the J end by 3 bases, with 6 bases between. Per germline, CDR1 MNHNS and CDR2 SASEGT. This CDR3 region has 13 residues. The CDR3 bases are TGTGCCAGCAGTGCGTCCTACACCGGGGAGCTGTTTTTT. Translation: CASSASYTGELFF.

The gene calls are TRBV7-6 and TRBJ2-3; no firm D call. Trimming shortened V by 1 base and J by 2 bases, and 10 bases separated the two germline ends. Germline CDR1 reads SGHVS; CDR2 reads FNYEAQ. This CDR3 comprises 15 residues. The DNA of the CDR3 is TGTGCCAGCAGCTTAGGCCCCGCAGCCACAGATACGCAGTATTTT. Translation: CASSLGPAATDTQYF.

Notes on this clonotype: A much more abundant neighbour one base away suggests this may be a read error. V is TRBV3-1 and J is TRBJ2-3, with 7 nucleotides matching TRBD2. This CDR3 comprises 15 residues. Germline trimming cut 4 bases from V and 5 bases from J; bases unmatched to any gene: 9. CDR1 is LGHDT, CDR2 YNNKEL, per germline (reference sequence). Here the CDR3 reads CASSRSGLSGDTQYF. Here the CDR3 DNA reads TGTGCCAGCAGCCGTAGCGGGCTATCGGGAGATACGCAGTATTTT.

This clonotype qualifies as medium-sized. This chain links TRBV7-9 with TRBJ2-2; D unclear. V gave up 5 bases and J gave up 13 bases, with 11 bases separating them. Germline CDR1 and CDR2: SEHNR and FQNEAQ (reference sequence). The CDR3 covers 11 residues. CDR3 residues: CASSPNEMLFF. The CDR3, as DNA: TGTGCCAGCAGCCCCAATGAGATGCTGTTTTTT.

V is TRBV5-1 and J is TRBJ1-1, with D perhaps matching TRBD1 (6 bases). There are 14 residues in the CDR3. Trimming removed 2 bases at V and 1 base at J, with 9 bases between. Germline-derived CDR1 and CDR2 are SGHRS and YFSETQ. The CDR3 protein is CASSFTTGNTEAFF. The DNA of the CDR3 is TGCGCCAGCAGCTTCACGACAGGGAACACTGAAGCTTTCTTT.

The chain is built from TRBV18 and TRBJ2-5; the D call may be TRBD1 or TRBD2 (5 bases each). Germline CDR1 reads KGHSH; CDR2 reads LQKENI. The CDR3 has 15 residues. The V end was cut by 4 bases, the J end by 4 bases, with 16 bases between. The chain's CDR3 is CASSQPGPLGETQYF. CDR3 in DNA: TGTGCCAGCTCACAACCGGGACCGCTGGGAGAGACCCAGTACTTC. Looking up the rest from reference TRBV18 and TRBJ2-5 gives the full variable domain: NAGVMQNPRHLVRRRGQEARLRCSPMKGHSHVYWYRQLPEEGLKFMVYLQKENIIDESGMPKERFSAEFPKEGPSILRIQQVVRGDSAAYFCASSQPGPLGETQYFGPGTRLLVL.

The count of this clonotype is one. Compared with germline, one end of the junction differs, possibly owing to a read error. The chain employs TRBV6-1 and TRBJ2-7; maybe TRBD1 (5 bases). The CDR3 covers 15 residues. From germline, CDR1 is MNHNS and CDR2 SASEGT. CDR3 nucleotide sequence: TGTGCCATCAGCACCCTTAGGGGTGGCTCAGGCGAGCTGTACTTC. It encodes CAISTLRGGSGELYF.

About this clonotype: Given a much more abundant clone one base away, this may be a read error. This chain links TRBV20-1 with TRBJ2-7, with TRBD1 matching 9 bases. From germline, CDR1 is DFQATT and CDR2 SNEGSKA (reference sequence). Trimming cost V 7 bases and J 5 bases; bases outside gene matches: 9. The CDR3 length is 13 residues. CDR3 in DNA: TGCAGTGATAGCCGGGACAGGGATAACGAGCAGTACTTC. Translated: CSDSRDRDNEQYF.

The chain links TRBV20-1 to TRBJ2-3; the match to TRBD2 covers 13 bases. Germline lookup yields CDR1 DFQATT and CDR2 SNEGSKA (reference sequence). The J segment lost 4 bases and the V segment lost 5 bases, leaving 3 bases of the junction unmatched. CDR3 size: 14 residues. The CDR3 region is CSAQGLAGADTQYF. Here the CDR3 DNA reads TGCAGTGCTCAAGGACTAGCGGGAGCAGATACGCAGTATTTT.

Note on this clonotype: This sequence may be a read error, since a much larger clone differs from it by one base. The V gene is TRBV24-1, the J gene TRBJ2-1; weak D call: TRBD2 (5 bases). Germline V gene sequence: CDR1 KGHDR, CDR2 SFDVKD. Trimming left V 4 bases short and J 9 bases short, with 12 bases between. The CDR3 loop spans 13 amino acids. In nucleotides, the CDR3 is TGTGCCACCAGTGAGCGGGTTCTCGTTGAGCAGTTCTTC. Translation: CATSERVLVEQFF.

At least ten counts were recorded for this clonotype. The chain joins TRBV20-1 to TRBJ1-2; 9 nucleotides match TRBD1. With V trimmed by 6 bases and J by 4 bases, 6 bases remained unmatched. The germline CDR1 and CDR2 sequences are DFQATT and SNEGSKA (reference sequence). CDR3 length: 13 residues. For the CDR3, the DNA is TGCAGTGCAAGACAGGGGGGAGGCTATGGCTACACCTTC. Its protein product is CSARQGGGYGYTF.

In regard to this clonotype: At one of its ends the junction is not consistent with the germline gene, which may arise from a read error. The chain is built from TRBV3-1 and TRBJ1-5, with unresolved D. There are 14 residues in the CDR3. Germline lookup yields CDR1 LGHDT and CDR2 YNNKEL (reference sequence). CDR3 loop: CASRQDSSNQPQHF. CDR3 bases: TGTGCCAGCAGACAAGACTCGAGCAATCAGCCCCAGCATTTT.

This clonotype appeared many times. The chain couples TRBV20-1 to TRBJ2-1, with TRBD2 identical over 11 bases. Trimming took 3 bases from V and 4 from J; bases not matched to a gene: 5. Germline CDR1 reads DFQATT; CDR2 reads SNEGSKA (reference sequence). This CDR3 region has 15 residues. The CDR3 DNA is TGCAGTGCTAGCCCGGGACTAGCGGCTTACAATGAGCAGTTCTTC. Translation gives CSASPGLAAYNEQFF.

This clonotype was seen many times. The chain employs TRBV28 and TRBJ2-2; the match to TRBD1 covers 10 bases. Germline V gene data show CDR1 as MDHEN and CDR2 as SYDVKM. The J segment lost 7 bases and the V segment lost 6 bases, leaving 8 bases of the junction unmatched. The CDR3 has 15 amino acids. The CDR3 coding sequence is TGTGCCAGCAGGCCACCGGGACAGGGGCACGGGGAGCTGTTTTTT. Its protein product is CASRPPGQGHGELFF.

Many counts were recorded for this clonotype. The chain links TRBV20-1 to TRBJ2-7; 7 bases agree with TRBD2. Germline CDR1 reads DFQATT; CDR2 reads SNEGSKA (reference sequence). This CDR3 contains 13 residues. V shed 3 bases, J shed 2 bases, and the junction held 4 bases outside the gene matches. The CDR3 bases are TGCAGTGCTAGGGGAGCGGGAACCTACGAGCAGTACTTC. It translates to CSARGAGTYEQYF.

This rearrangement joins TRBV7-2 to TRBJ1-5; D is unclear. CDR3 length: 16 amino acids. The ends were cut back, 1 base at V and 6 bases at J, with 16 bases in the middle. The germline V gene encodes CDR1 SGHTA and CDR2 FQGNSA. The CDR3 is CASSLDPTGWSQPQHF. The CDR3 region has the DNA TGTGCCAGCAGCTTAGACCCTACGGGGTGGAGTCAGCCCCAGCATTTT.